Each of the 18 T cell receptor beta chains below was sequenced from the same sample in a study of human T cells and chemical hapten exposure. TCRdb reanalysed the RACE reads using MiXCR and keeps one entry per CDR3 protein. The data hold fewer than 300,000 distinct CDR3 sequences, with almost 8% observed a single time. Regarding time point: pre-sensitization, week 0. The treatment is: therapeutic diphenylcyclopropenone sensitization with weekly scalp DPC. Sample: whole blood, taken in connection with sensitization to the hapten diphenylcyclopropenone (DPC). Source of these receptors: a young man with alopecia areata. Some clones in this sample may be carry-over from other donors' samples.

A few counts support this clonotype. This chain links TRBV5-1 with TRBJ1-1, with no clear D. The CDR3 is 14 residues long. Germline CDR1 SGHRS, CDR2 YFSETQ. Trimming removed 4 bases from V and 1 base from J, with 11 bases in between. The CDR3 loop is CASSLHPANTEAFF. The CDR3 DNA sequence: TGCGCCAGCAGCCTGCACCCGGCGAACACTGAAGCTTTCTTT.

V is TRBV7-3 and J is TRBJ2-3, with a weak D call TRBD2 (7 bases). Deletions cut 1 base from V and 2 bases from J, with 13 bases between. The CDR3 is 16 residues long. In germline, CDR1 is SGHTA, CDR2 FQGTGA. As DNA, the CDR3 is TGTGCCAGCAGCTTAAGTCCGCGGGGGCTCACAGATACGCAGTATTTT. It encodes CASSLSPRGLTDTQYF.

This clonotype has more than one count but fewer than ten. The V and J genes are TRBV20-1 and TRBJ1-2, with a weak D call TRBD1 (5 bases). CDR1 is DFQATT and CDR2 is SNEGSKA in the germline V gene (reference sequence). This CDR3 comprises 17 residues. The V end lost 0 bases, the J end lost 8 bases, and 25 bases lay between the germline ends. The CDR3: CSARDQGDGRPRRGYTF. DNA for the CDR3: TGCAGTGCTAGAGATCAAGGGGATGGACGCCCTCGTCGGGGCTACACCTTC.

This clonotype was observed a few times. The chain employs TRBV10-3 and TRBJ2-3; the match to TRBD2 covers 7 bases. The junction had 4 bases not matched to a gene; V was cut back by 2 bases and J by 2 bases. The CDR3 is made up of 15 amino acids. CDR1 ENHRY and CDR2 SYGVKD come from the germline V gene. The CDR3 here is CAISEGEGFTDTQYF. CDR3 DNA sequence: TGTGCCATCAGTGAGGGGGAGGGTTTCACAGATACGCAGTATTTT.

The V gene is TRBV5-5, the J gene TRBJ2-7; the D gene is possibly TRBD2 (6 bases). This CDR3 is built from 14 residues. The germline V and J ends were trimmed by 1 base and 9 bases, with 17 bases remaining between them. Germline V gene sequence: CDR1 SGHKS, CDR2 YYEKEE (reference sequence). The chain's CDR3 is CASSLLGGEVRQYV. The CDR3 DNA sequence: TGTGCCAGCAGCTTGCTTGGAGGGGAGGTTCGGCAGTACGTC.

This clonotype was seen at least ten times. V and J are TRBV6-2 or TRBV6-3 and TRBJ1-1; no clear D. Per germline, CDR1 MNHEY and CDR2 SVGEGT. V was clipped by 7 bases and J by 0 bases, with 3 bases between them. The CDR3 consists of 11 residues. CDR3 region: CASKLNTEAFF. The CDR3 bases are TGTGCCAGCAAGTTGAACACTGAAGCTTTCTTT.

This clonotype was detected a few times. The genes are TRBV10-3 and TRBJ2-7, with D perhaps matching TRBD2 (5 bases). Trimming took 10 bases from V and 1 from J, leaving 17 bases between them. CDR3 size: 14 residues. In germline, CDR1 is ENHRY, CDR2 SYGVKD. CDR3 amino acids: CATSDLPRSYEQYF. CDR3 DNA sequence: TGTGCCACCTCGGACTTGCCCCGATCCTACGAGCAGTACTTC.

This clonotype was observed a handful of times. This chain connects TRBV4-1 to TRBJ1-2, with D uncertain. V was pared by 3 bases and J by 6 bases, with 20 bases between. CDR1 MGHRA and CDR2 YSYEKL come from the germline V gene. The CDR3 loop spans 16 amino acids. The chain's CDR3 is CASSQSYVGSSDGYTF. The CDR3 DNA sequence: TGCGCCAGCAGCCAGTCCTACGTAGGCTCGAGTGATGGCTACACCTTC.

This clonotype came up a few times. The chain employs TRBV6-2 or TRBV6-3 and TRBJ2-3; D is ambiguous. The CDR3 contains 14 residues. The V gene lost 2 bases and the J gene lost 4 bases, with 10 bases spanning the gap. Germline CDR1 reads MNHEY; CDR2 reads SVGEGT. CDR3 loop: CASSYPGRSDTQYF. The CDR3 DNA reads TGTGCCAGCAGTTACCCCGGACGGTCAGATACGCAGTATTTT.

Ten or more counts support this clonotype. The chain links TRBV5-1 to TRBJ2-5; D uncertain. The germline V gene encodes CDR1 SGHRS and CDR2 YFSETQ. Trimming took 0 bases from V and 1 from J, leaving 7 bases between them. The CDR3 length is 14 residues. This chain's CDR3 is CASSLAGIQETQYF. CDR3 nucleotides: TGCGCCAGCAGCTTGGCCGGCATCCAAGAGACCCAGTACTTC.

This clonotype was picked up many times. J is TRBJ1-1 and V is TRBV5-1; TRBD1 agrees at 8 bases. From germline, CDR1 is SGHRS and CDR2 YFSETQ. Trimming took 4 bases from V and 1 from J; bases not matched to a gene: 6. The CDR3 runs 15 residues. The CDR3 DNA follows: TGCGCCAGCAGCCCCACAGGACAGGGGAACACTGAAGCTTTCTTT. Its protein product is CASSPTGQGNTEAFF.

This clonotype was detected a few times. The chain combines TRBV28 with TRBJ1-2; the D gene is possibly TRBD1 (6 bases). This CDR3 has 17 amino acids. CDR1 MDHEN and CDR2 SYDVKM come from the germline V gene. Deletions cut 2 bases from V and 3 bases from J, with 19 bases between. The CDR3 region is CASSLGGRTMTYYGYTF. The CDR3 DNA reads as TGTGCCAGCAGTTTAGGGGGGCGGACGATGACTTACTATGGCTACACCTTC.

The sample holds many counts of this clonotype. V and J are TRBV6-2 or TRBV6-3 and TRBJ2-3, with D possibly being TRBD2 (5 bases). Germline assignment: CDR1 MNHEY and CDR2 SVGEGT. V gave up 0 bases and J gave up 4 bases, with 11 bases separating them. CDR3 length equals 15 residues. The CDR3 spells CASSYSKILADTQYF. The DNA of the CDR3 is TGTGCCAGCAGTTACTCCAAAATACTAGCAGATACGCAGTATTTT.

This rearrangement joins TRBV7-9 to TRBJ2-7; no clear D. Per the germline V gene, CDR1 is SEHNR and CDR2 is FQNEAQ (reference sequence). V was shortened by 3 bases and J by 3 bases, with 12 bases between the two germline ends. The CDR3 totals 14 residues. This CDR3 reads CASSFISTDYEQYF. The CDR3 region has the DNA TGTGCCAGCAGCTTCATCTCGACCGACTACGAGCAGTACTTC.

This clonotype was counted ten times or more. This chain links TRBV7-9 with TRBJ2-2; D is unclear. The V and J ends lost 2 bases and 1 base respectively, with 5 bases between them. The germline V gene encodes CDR1 SEHNR and CDR2 FQNEAQ (reference sequence). This CDR3 has 14 amino acids. In nucleotides, the CDR3 is TGTGCCAGCAGCTTAAGGGAGAACACCGGGGAGCTGTTTTTT. The encoded protein is CASSLRENTGELFF.

This clonotype was detected a few times. J is TRBJ1-1 and V is TRBV6-5; D is undetermined. The V end was cut by 6 bases, the J end by 1 base, with 12 bases between. The germline V gene has CDR1 MNHEY and CDR2 SVGAGI. The length of the CDR3 is 14 residues. As DNA, the CDR3 is TGTGCCAGCAGGAAACTCACAAAGAACACTGAAGCTTTCTTT. This codes for CASRKLTKNTEAFF.

The table lists this clonotype with a few counts. The V call is TRBV9, the J call TRBJ2-2; either TRBD1 or TRBD2 may supply D (5 bases each). Looked up from germline, CDR1 is SGDLS and CDR2 is YYNGEE. Trimming took off 3 bases at V and 4 bases at J, with 10 bases between the two ends. This CDR3 region has 14 residues. CDR3 protein: CASSARGPTGELFF. As DNA, the CDR3 is TGTGCCAGCAGCGCCCGGGGCCCCACCGGGGAGCTGTTTTTT.

This clonotype was seen a handful of times. The CDR3 region has the DNA TGTGCCAGCAGGGAAGAGGCGGGAAGCTATCAGCCCCAGCATTTT. It translates to CASREEAGSYQPQHF. The V and J genes are TRBV4-2 and TRBJ1-5; no firm D call. The length of the CDR3 is 15 residues. Per germline, CDR1 LGHNA and CDR2 YNFKEQ. The V gene lost 6 bases and the J gene lost 5 bases, with 17 bases spanning the gap.